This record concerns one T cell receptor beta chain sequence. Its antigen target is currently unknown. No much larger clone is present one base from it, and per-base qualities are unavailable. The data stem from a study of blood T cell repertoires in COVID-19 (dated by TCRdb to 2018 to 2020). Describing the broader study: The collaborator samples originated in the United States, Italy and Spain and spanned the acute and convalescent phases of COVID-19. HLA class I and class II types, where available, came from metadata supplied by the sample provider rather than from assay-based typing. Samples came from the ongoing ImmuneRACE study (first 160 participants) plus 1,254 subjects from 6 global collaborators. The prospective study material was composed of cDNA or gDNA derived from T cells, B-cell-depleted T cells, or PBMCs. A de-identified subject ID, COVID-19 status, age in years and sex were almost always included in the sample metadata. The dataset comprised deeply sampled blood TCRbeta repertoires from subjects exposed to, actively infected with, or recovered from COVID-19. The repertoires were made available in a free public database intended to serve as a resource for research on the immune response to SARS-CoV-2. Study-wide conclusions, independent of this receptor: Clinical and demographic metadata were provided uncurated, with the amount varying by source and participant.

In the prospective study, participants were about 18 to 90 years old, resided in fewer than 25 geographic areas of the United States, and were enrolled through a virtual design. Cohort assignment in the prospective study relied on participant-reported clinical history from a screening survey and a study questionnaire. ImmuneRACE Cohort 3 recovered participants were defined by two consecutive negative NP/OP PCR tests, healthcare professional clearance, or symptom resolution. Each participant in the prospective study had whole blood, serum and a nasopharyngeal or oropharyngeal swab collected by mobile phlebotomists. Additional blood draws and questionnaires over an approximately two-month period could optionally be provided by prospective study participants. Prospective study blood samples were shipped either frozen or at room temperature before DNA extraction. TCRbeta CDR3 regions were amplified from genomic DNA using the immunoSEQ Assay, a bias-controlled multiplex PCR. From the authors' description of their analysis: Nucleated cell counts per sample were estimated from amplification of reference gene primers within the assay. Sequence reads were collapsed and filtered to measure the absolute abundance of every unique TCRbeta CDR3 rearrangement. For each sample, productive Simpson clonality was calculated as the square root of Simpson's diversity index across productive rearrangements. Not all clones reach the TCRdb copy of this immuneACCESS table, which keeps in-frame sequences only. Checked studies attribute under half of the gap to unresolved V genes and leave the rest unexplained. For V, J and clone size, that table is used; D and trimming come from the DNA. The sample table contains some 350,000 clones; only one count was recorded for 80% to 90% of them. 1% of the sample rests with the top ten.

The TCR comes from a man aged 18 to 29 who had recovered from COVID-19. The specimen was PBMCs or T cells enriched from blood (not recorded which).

The CDR3 reads CASSTGLAGAPTDTQYF. The nucleotides are TGTGCCAGCAGCACGGGACTAGCGGGAGCCCCCACAGATACGCAGTATTTT. The sequence is built from TRBV7-9 and TRBJ2-3; 14 central bases correspond to TRBD2. The germline V gene (reference sequence) yields SEHNR for CDR1 and FQNEAQ for CDR2. The germline V end is reduced by 5 bases and the J end by 2 bases; junction bases left unmatched: 6. The cysteine opens and the phenylalanine closes a CDR3 of 17 amino acids. The sequence is cut down to CDR3 DNA, 51 bases in frame from base 1.